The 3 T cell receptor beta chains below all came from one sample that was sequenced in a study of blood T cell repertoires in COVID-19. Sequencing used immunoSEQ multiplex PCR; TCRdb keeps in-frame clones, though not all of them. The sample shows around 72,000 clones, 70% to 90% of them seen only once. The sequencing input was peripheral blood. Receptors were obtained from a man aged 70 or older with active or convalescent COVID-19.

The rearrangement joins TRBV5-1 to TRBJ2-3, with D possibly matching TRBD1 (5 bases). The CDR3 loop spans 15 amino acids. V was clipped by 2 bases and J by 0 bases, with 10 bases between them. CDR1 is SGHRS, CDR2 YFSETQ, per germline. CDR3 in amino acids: CASSLDRASTDTQYF. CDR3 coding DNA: TGCGCCAGCAGCTTAGACAGAGCTAGCACAGATACGCAGTATTTT.

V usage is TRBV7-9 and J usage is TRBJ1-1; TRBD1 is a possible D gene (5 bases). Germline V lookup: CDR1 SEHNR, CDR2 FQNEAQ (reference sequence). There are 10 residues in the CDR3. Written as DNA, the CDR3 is TGTGCGTGGGGGGTCACTGAAGCTTTCTTT. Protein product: CAWGVTEAFF.

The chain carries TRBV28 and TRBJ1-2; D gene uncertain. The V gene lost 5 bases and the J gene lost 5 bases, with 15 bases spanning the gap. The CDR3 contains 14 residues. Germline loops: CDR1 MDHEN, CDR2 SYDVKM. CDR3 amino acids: CASSLQPGWYGYTF. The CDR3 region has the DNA TGTGCCAGCAGTCTTCAACCGGGATGGTATGGCTACACCTTC.